This T cell receptor (beta chain) was identified during a study of molecular identifiers for immune sequencing clone quantification. Study outcomes and limitations: It was shown that clones above 20 RNA copies held over 99% of effector molecules, but under 1% in naive cells. Because of identical TCR molecules sharing a barcode, sizes of highly expanded clones could be underestimated.

This clonotype was seen a handful of times. Its antigen is unidentified. Germline CDR1 and CDR2: SNHLY and FYNNEI. This CDR3 is built from 15 residues. Trimming pared 6 bases from V and 8 bases from J, leaving 19 bases between. MiXCR, run by TCRdb on the PCR reads, gives a single entry per CDR3 protein. This sample has roughly 40,000 distinct CDR3 sequences; 15% to 20% occur once, and the top ten carry roughly 7%. This clonotype was obtained from a human donor in good health. Some libraries in this study had Jurkat cell RNA spiked in. Sequencing was carried out using naive CD8+ T cells from blood, with Jurkat cell RNA spiked in. Stated subset: FACS-sorted CD8+CD4-CCR7+CD45RA+ naive T cells. V gene TRBV2 combines with J gene TRBJ1-4; D call uncertain. CDR3 in DNA: TGTGCCAGCAGCGAATGGACGCTCTCCGGGGAAAAACTGTTTTTT. This gives the protein CASSEWTLSGEKLFF.